This T cell receptor beta chain was recorded in a study of PD-1 blockade in classical Hodgkin lymphoma. Study-level findings and limits: Diversity in CD4+ TCRs, unlike that measured in CD8+ TCRs, had risen significantly by C4D1.

Sample time point: cycle 4 day 1 (C4D1), after 5 to 7 weeks of nivolumab. Each and every patient relapsed after autologous stem cell transplantation, and patients got differing brentuximab vedotin exposure. The CDR3 covers 15 residues. Germline assignment: CDR1 SGHNT and CDR2 YENEEA. V dropped 1 base and J dropped 5; count of bases not matched to a gene: 3. Sequenced by immunoSEQ multiplex PCR; TCRdb stores in-frame clones only, minus some. The sample lists some 90,000 clones; over 75% were seen once. In regard to this clone: Its antigen is as yet unknown. In the same sample, other DNA sequences code for this CDR3.

The TCR originated in a human donor with classical Hodgkin lymphoma. This specimen was peripheral blood mononuclear cells (PBMCs), taken before the fourth cycle of nivolumab. V gene TRBV11-3 combines with J gene TRBJ2-1; 9 positions agree with TRBD2. The CDR3 DNA follows: TGTGCCAGCAGCTTAGGGTTAGCGGGGGACAATGAGCAGTTCTTC. Its protein is CASSLGLAGDNEQFF. Full variable domain (rest looked up from reference TRBV11-3 and TRBJ2-1): EAGVVQSPRYKIIEKKQPVAFWCNPISGHNTLYWYLQNLGQGPELLIRYENEEAVDDSQLPKDRFSAERLKGVDSTLKIQPAELGDSAVYLCASSLGLAGDNEQFFGPGTRLTVL.